This T cell receptor beta chain was sequenced for a study of blood T cell repertoires in COVID-19 (dated by TCRdb to the early 2020s). Study-level background: The collaborator samples originated in the United States, Italy and Spain and spanned the acute and convalescent phases of COVID-19. Subjects who had been exposed to COVID-19, were actively infected with it, or had recovered from it provided the deeply sampled blood TCRbeta repertoires that made up the dataset. Where available, HLA class I and class II types were obtained from metadata supplied by the sample provider rather than from assay-based typing. Sample metadata almost always included a de-identified subject ID, COVID-19 status, age in years and sex. The samples were drawn from two sources: the first 160 participants of the ongoing ImmuneRACE study, and fewer than 1,500 subjects contributed by 6 global collaborators. The repertoires were released in a freely available public database meant as a resource for research on the immune response to SARS-CoV-2. The prospective study material was composed of cDNA or gDNA derived from T cells, B-cell-depleted T cells, or PBMCs.

General findings and caveats noted by the study authors: How much clinical and demographic metadata was included differed by source and by participant, and the metadata was provided uncurated.

In regard to this clone: Its specific antigen is unknown. Base quality data are lacking; no much larger clone is found one base away.

TCRbeta CDR3 regions were amplified from genomic DNA using the immunoSEQ Assay, a bias-controlled multiplex PCR. The source study handled its data this way. Nucleated cell counts per sample were estimated from amplification of reference gene primers within the assay. Sequence reads were collapsed and filtered to measure the absolute abundance of every unique TCRbeta CDR3 rearrangement. Productive Simpson clonality was computed per sample as the square root of Simpson's diversity index over productive rearrangements. As stored in TCRdb, this immuneACCESS dataset retains in-frame rearrangements with V and J assigned. A fraction of the clones does not appear; measured against another copy, unresolved V genes explain less than half of the discrepancy, and the remainder lacks a known reason. V and J calls plus clone size are reproduced from that table; the DNA served to infer D and trimming. This sample holds 250,000 to 350,000 clones; around 87% were observed only once. The ten top clones hold 3% to 4% of the sample.

The CDR3 numbers 13 residues from cysteine through phenylalanine. Only the CDR3 region is kept as DNA, spanning 39 bases read in frame from base 1. V is shortened by 2 bases, J by 8 bases, and the region joining them spans 12 bases. Collaborating institutions collected whole blood in K2EDTA tubes following their own protocols. For TCRbeta analysis, collaborator samples were shipped as frozen whole blood, as isolated PBMCs, or as DNA extracted from either sample type. In this chain, TRBV12-3 or TRBV12-4 is recombined with TRBJ1-2, with TRBD1 as a weak D call on 5 bases. Sequenced sample: peripheral blood. The TCR originated in a woman in her forties or fifties with active or convalescent COVID-19. The sequence in DNA is TGTGCCAGCAGTTTATCCAGGGTAGGGGGCTACACCTTC. Translated, it reads CASSLSRVGGYTF.